The clone carrying this TCR beta chain was observed a few times. Its specificity is unknown. This entry belongs to a study of T-cell memory formation after mild COVID-19. Study-level information: There were largely donor-specific TCR clusters.

The CDR3 consists of 13 residues. Germline V gene lookup returns CDR1 SGHRS and CDR2 YFSETQ. Trimming took off 3 bases at V and 0 bases at J, with 7 bases between the two ends. Findings of the study overall: Certain responding clones were present in pre-infection memory, suggesting participation of cross-reactive memory. CD4+ contracting clones lay mainly in CM and EM, CD8+ ones in EMRA.

Libraries for TCRalpha and TCRbeta carried sample barcodes and unique molecular identifiers via 5'RACE. TCRdb reanalysed the 5' RACE reads using MiXCR and keeps one entry per CDR3 protein. The data hold 80,000 to 90,000 distinct CDR3 sequences, with more than 20% observed a single time. Sequences were obtained from PBMCs or a T cell subset sorted from them (not recorded which). The J gene is TRBJ2-7, the V gene TRBV5-1; D ambiguous. The TCR originated in a man aged 18-30 years who had mild COVID-19 (a few samples of this study predate the infection). Cell type and time point are not known. CDR3 region: CASSYESSYEQYF. In nucleotides, the CDR3 is TGCGCCAGCAGCTACGAGAGCTCCTACGAGCAGTACTTC.